The 18 T cell receptor beta chains given below trace back to one sample, sequenced in a study of cytomegalovirus exposure and HLA in healthy donors. The PCR had 60 Vbeta and 13 Jbeta primers. This table comes from immunoSEQ multiplex PCR, and its TCRdb copy is limited to in-frame clones, with some not included. The sample lists a few hundred thousand clones; 84% were seen once. Sequencing was done on a sample of PBMCs. These receptor sequences come from a middle-aged woman in good health and CMV-seropositive.

The chain uses TRBV29-1 and TRBJ2-5; D is perhaps TRBD2 (6 bases). CDR1 is SQVTM, CDR2 ANQGSEA, per germline. This CDR3 has 12 residues. Trimming pared 4 bases from V and 5 bases from J, leaving 11 bases between. The CDR3 sequence is CSVVGGVETQYF. For the CDR3, the DNA is TGCAGCGTTGTAGGAGGGGTTGAGACCCAGTACTTC.

This clone appeared a few times. The rearrangement uses TRBV6-1 and TRBJ1-5; no reliable D call. The V gene lost 3 bases and the J gene lost 1 base, with 10 bases spanning the gap. Germline V gene sequence: CDR1 MNHNS, CDR2 SASEGT. The CDR3 extends over 15 amino acids. The CDR3 is CASSDVRGSNQPQHF. In nucleotides, the CDR3 is TGTGCCAGCAGTGATGTGAGAGGCAGCAATCAGCCCCAGCATTTT.

The rearrangement links TRBV15 to TRBJ2-3, with TRBD2 identical over 10 bases. With 1 base clipped from V and 2 bases from J, the junction kept 3 bases outside the gene matches. In germline, CDR1 is LNHNV, CDR2 YYDKDF (reference sequence). The CDR3 is 16 amino acids. CDR3 nucleotide sequence: TGTGCCACCAGCAGAGGAGGACTAGCGGACACAGATACGCAGTATTTT. This sequence encodes CATSRGGLADTDTQYF.

In this sample, this clone turned up a few times. This chain links TRBV18 with TRBJ2-7; tentatively, D is TRBD1 (5 bases). Per germline, CDR1 KGHSH and CDR2 LQKENI. V was clipped by 3 bases and J by 3 bases, with 15 bases between them. CDR3 size: 15 residues. The CDR3 DNA sequence: TGTGCCAGCTCACCGTCTTCAGGGCCCAACTACGAGCAGTACTTC. It yields the protein CASSPSSGPNYEQYF. The full variable domain, rest sourced from reference TRBV18 and TRBJ2-7, is NAGVMQNPRHLVRRRGQEARLRCSPMKGHSHVYWYRQLPEEGLKFMVYLQKENIIDESGMPKERFSAEFPKEGPSILRIQQVVRGDSAAYFCASSPSSGPNYEQYFGPGTRLTVT.

The chain links TRBV30 to TRBJ2-7; 10 nucleotides match TRBD2. CDR3 size: 16 residues. The junction had 11 bases not matched to a gene; V was cut back by 0 bases and J by 6 bases. Germline V gene lookup returns CDR1 GTSNPN and CDR2 SVGIG (reference sequence). CDR3 nucleotide sequence: TGTGCCTGGAGTGTACGCCTAGCGGGAGTCGGAGGCGAGCAGTACTTC. Its translation is CAWSVRLAGVGGEQYF.

This chain joins TRBV29-1 and TRBJ1-2, with TRBD1 matching over 11 bases. V was pared by 7 bases and J by 4 bases, with 11 bases of the junction left unmatched. The CDR3 length is 15 residues. Germline V gives CDR1 SQVTM, CDR2 ANQGSEA. The CDR3 is CSALSPGQGVYGYTF. CDR3 coding DNA: TGCAGCGCCTTAAGCCCGGGACAGGGGGTCTATGGCTACACCTTC.

The rearrangement uses TRBV5-6 and TRBJ2-4; 8 bases agree with TRBD1. V was clipped by 0 bases and J by 5 bases; unmatched bases: 4. The CDR3 loop spans 15 amino acids. The germline CDR1 and CDR2 sequences are SGHDT and YYEEEE. Written as DNA, the CDR3 is TGTGCCAGCAGCTTGGGAGGACAGGGTCAAAACATTCAGTACTTC. Translation gives CASSLGGQGQNIQYF.

This chain joins TRBV28 and TRBJ1-3, with TRBD1 matching 7 bases. Germline CDR1 reads MDHEN; CDR2 reads SYDVKM. The CDR3 runs to 16 residues. V trimming: 5 bases; J trimming: 0 bases; junction bases outside the gene matches: 7. The CDR3 DNA reads as TGTGCCAGCAGTCTGACAGGGAGGACCTCTGGAAACACCATATATTTT. Its protein product is CASSLTGRTSGNTIYF.

The chain uses TRBV6-1 and TRBJ1-1; D is unresolved. The V gene lost 0 bases and the J gene lost 1 base, with 6 bases spanning the gap. Germline V lookup: CDR1 MNHNS, CDR2 SASEGT. The CDR3 is 14 residues long. In DNA, the CDR3 is TGTGCCAGCAGTGAAGCCGGTCAGAACACTGAAGCTTTCTTT. Translation gives CASSEAGQNTEAFF.

The rearrangement uses TRBV7-2 and TRBJ2-7; 10 nucleotides agree with TRBD1. CDR3 length: 15 residues. CDR1 is SGHTA and CDR2 is FQGNSA in the germline V gene. Losses at the gene ends were 0 bases for V and 1 base for J; bases not matched to a gene: 0. The CDR3: CASSLAGQGSYEQYF. In DNA form, the CDR3 reads TGTGCCAGCAGCTTAGCGGGACAGGGGTCCTACGAGCAGTACTTC.

This clone was counted between two and nine times. This chain uses TRBV7-9 with TRBJ1-3, with D perhaps TRBD1 (5 bases). With 5 bases removed from V and 2 bases from J, the gap between germline ends came to 16 bases. The length of the CDR3 is 16 residues. The germline V gene encodes CDR1 SEHNR and CDR2 FQNEAQ (reference sequence). The CDR3 protein is CASSPRGDSPGNTIYF. CDR3 coding DNA: TGTGCCAGCAGCCCCCGGGGGGACTCTCCTGGAAACACCATATATTTT.

The chain combines TRBV19 with TRBJ1-1; perhaps TRBD1 as D (5 bases). Deletions cut 3 bases from V and 6 bases from J, with 17 bases between. The germline CDR1 and CDR2 sequences are LNHDA and SQIVND (reference sequence). CDR3 length: 15 residues. CDR3 DNA: TGTGCCAGTAGTATTCTGGTGGGGCAGGGTGCTGAAGCTTTCTTT. This codes for CASSILVGQGAEAFF.

The chain recombines TRBV28 with TRBJ1-1, with 7 bases matching TRBD1. The ends lost 4 bases at V and 11 bases at J; junction bases unmatched: 7. The CDR3 loop spans 12 amino acids. The germline CDR1 and CDR2 sequences are MDHEN and SYDVKM. CDR3 amino acids: CASSYPDRVAFF. CDR3 nucleotides: TGTGCCAGCAGTTACCCCGACAGGGTCGCTTTCTTT. The complete variable domain, with remaining parts taken from reference TRBV28 and TRBJ1-1, reads DVKVTQSSRYLVKRTGEKVFLECVQDMDHENMFWYRQDPGLGLRLIYFSYDVKMKEKGDIPEGYSVSREKKERFSLILESASTNQTSMYLCASSYPDRVAFFGQGTRLTVV.

The chain joins TRBV6-8 to TRBJ2-1; 10 bases align to TRBD2. The junction had 13 bases not matched to a gene; V was cut back by 9 bases and J by 2 bases. This CDR3 contains 17 residues. Germline V lookup: CDR1 MNHGY, CDR2 SAAAGT. CDR3 amino acids: CARFGLAGDPTYNEQFF. The CDR3 DNA follows: TGTGCCAGGTTCGGGCTAGCGGGAGACCCGACCTACAATGAGCAGTTCTTC.

The rearrangement links TRBV19 to TRBJ1-5; 7 bases align to TRBD1. With 5 bases clipped from V and 3 bases from J, the junction kept 10 bases outside the gene matches. CDR3 length equals 16 residues. Looked up from germline, CDR1 is LNHDA and CDR2 is SQIVND (reference sequence). DNA for the CDR3: TGTGCCAGTAGTCCGAGGGACAGCATACTCAATCAGCCCCAGCATTTT. This gives the protein CASSPRDSILNQPQHF.

The gene calls are TRBV6-6 and TRBJ2-5; 12 bases align to TRBD2. V was clipped by 7 bases and J by 4 bases; unmatched bases: 7. Germline-derived CDR1 and CDR2 are MNHNY and SVGAGI (reference sequence). This CDR3 region has 15 residues. This CDR3 reads CASTGLAGTAETQYF. The CDR3 DNA follows: TGTGCCAGCACTGGACTAGCGGGAACAGCAGAGACCCAGTACTTC.

This clone came up once. The chain employs TRBV4-2 and TRBJ2-5; D is unclear. The J call is in doubt because the DNA end fits TRBJ2-7 better. The V gene's germline CDR1 is LGHNA and CDR2 YNFKEQ. This CDR3 spans 13 amino acids. CDR3 sequence reads: CASSQELKIEQYF. The CDR3 nucleotides are TGTGCCAGCAGCCAAGAGTTAAAGATCGAGCAGTACTTC.

The chain carries TRBV27 and TRBJ1-2; D is perhaps TRBD1 (6 bases). Germline V gives CDR1 MNHEY, CDR2 SMNVEV (reference sequence). The V and J ends lost 5 bases and 2 bases respectively, with 12 bases between them. The CDR3 runs to 14 residues. CDR3 amino acids: CASSTHGQNYGYTF. The DNA of the CDR3 is TGTGCCAGCAGTACCCACGGACAGAACTATGGCTACACCTTC.